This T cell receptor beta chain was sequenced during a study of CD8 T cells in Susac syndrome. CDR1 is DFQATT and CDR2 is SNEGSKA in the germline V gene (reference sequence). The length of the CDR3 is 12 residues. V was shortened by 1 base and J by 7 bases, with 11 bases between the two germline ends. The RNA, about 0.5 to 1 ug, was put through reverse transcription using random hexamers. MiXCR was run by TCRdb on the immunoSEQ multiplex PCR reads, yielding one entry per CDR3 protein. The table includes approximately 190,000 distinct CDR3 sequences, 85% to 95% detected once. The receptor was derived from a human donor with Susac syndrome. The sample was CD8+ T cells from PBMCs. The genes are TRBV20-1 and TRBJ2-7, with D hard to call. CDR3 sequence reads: CSARVSVSEQYF. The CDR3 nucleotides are TGCAGTGCTAGAGTAAGCGTATCGGAGCAGTACTTC.